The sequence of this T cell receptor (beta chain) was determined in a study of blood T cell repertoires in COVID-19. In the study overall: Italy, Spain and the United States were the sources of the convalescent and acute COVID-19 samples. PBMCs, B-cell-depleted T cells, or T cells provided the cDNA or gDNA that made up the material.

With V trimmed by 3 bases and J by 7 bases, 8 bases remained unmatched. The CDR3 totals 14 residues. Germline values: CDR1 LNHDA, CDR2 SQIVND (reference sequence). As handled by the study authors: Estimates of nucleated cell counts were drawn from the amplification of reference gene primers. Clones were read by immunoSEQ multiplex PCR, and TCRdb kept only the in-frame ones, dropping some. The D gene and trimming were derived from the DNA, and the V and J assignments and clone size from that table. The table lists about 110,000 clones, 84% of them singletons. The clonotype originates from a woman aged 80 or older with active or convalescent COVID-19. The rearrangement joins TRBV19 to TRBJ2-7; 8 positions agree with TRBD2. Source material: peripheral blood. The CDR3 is CASSISGSRYEQYF. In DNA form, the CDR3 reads TGTGCCAGTAGTATCAGCGGGAGTAGATATGAGCAGTACTTC.